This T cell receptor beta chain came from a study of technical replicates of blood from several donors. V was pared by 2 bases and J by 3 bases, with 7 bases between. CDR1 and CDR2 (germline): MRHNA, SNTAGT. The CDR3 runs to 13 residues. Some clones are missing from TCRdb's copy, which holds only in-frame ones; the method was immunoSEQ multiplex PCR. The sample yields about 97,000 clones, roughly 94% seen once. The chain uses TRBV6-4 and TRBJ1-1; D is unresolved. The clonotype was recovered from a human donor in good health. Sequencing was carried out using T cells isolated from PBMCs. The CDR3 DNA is TGTGCCAGCAGTGACAGGACTTACACTGAAGCTTTCTTT. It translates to CASSDRTYTEAFF.